This is a list of T cell receptor beta chains from one sample in a study of CD8+ T cells in alopecia areata. Libraries were prepared by immunoSEQ multiplex PCR; TCRdb keeps only in-frame clonotypes and omits some of them. The repertoire holds about 140,000 clones, with around 87% as singletons. The specimen comprised CD8+ T cells sorted from blood, sampled at week 4, from a patient treated with tofacitinib. Source of these receptors: a human donor with alopecia areata. The CDR3 runs from the conserved cysteine through the conserved F or W. The D gene is left open where the match is weak. Clone sizes are given selectively: once, few, many, or a class where the clone is expanded.

j_call v_call cdr3_length clone_size d_call cdr3_aa cdr3_nt
TRBJ2-7 TRBV5-1 14 NA NA CASSLDRSMDEQYF TGCGCCAGCAGCTTGGACAGGTCCATGGACGAGCAGTACTTC
TRBJ2-2 TRBV11-1 14 NA NA CASSSGPNTGELFF TGTGCCAGCAGCTCCGGACCGAACACCGGGGAGCTGTTTTTT
TRBJ2-1 TRBV9 16 NA TRBD1 CASSVEQGAAYNEQFF TGTGCCAGCAGCGTAGAACAGGGGGCTGCCTACAATGAGCAGTTCTTC
TRBJ1-2 TRBV29-1 13 NA NA CSVDRGARGGYTF TGCAGCGTTGACCGAGGGGCGAGAGGTGGCTACACCTTC
TRBJ1-1 TRBV13 13 NA NA CASRRGSAYEAFF TGTGCCAGCAGAAGGGGTTCGGCTTATGAAGCTTTCTTT
TRBJ2-2 TRBV4-1 15 NA NA CASSQDPGSPGELFF TGCGCCAGCAGCCAAGATCCGGGCAGTCCTGGGGAGCTGTTTTTT
TRBJ2-5 TRBV6-5 12 NA TRBD2 CAKKREQETQYF TGTGCCAAAAAGCGGGAACAAGAGACCCAGTACTTC
TRBJ2-5 TRBV10-3 14 NA TRBD2 CAIGTSGSTETQYF TGTGCCATTGGGACTAGCGGGAGCACAGAGACCCAGTACTTC
TRBJ2-6 TRBV7-8 17 NA TRBD1 CASSPPGQDSGANVLTF TGTGCCAGCAGCCCGCCGGGACAGGACTCTGGGGCCAACGTCCTGACTTTC
TRBJ2-7 TRBV7-2 14 NA TRBD1 CASSLGDRTYEQYF TGTGCCAGCAGCTTAGGGGACAGGACCTACGAGCAGTACTTC
TRBJ2-1 TRBV19 15 NA NA CASSDPDSSYNEQFF TGTGCCAGTTCAGACCCGGATAGCTCCTACAATGAGCAGTTCTTC
TRBJ2-7 TRBV4-1 11 NA NA CASSQTYEQYF TGCGCCAGCAGCCAAACCTACGAGCAGTACTTC
TRBJ2-5 TRBV2 13 NA NA CATPSLGRETQYF TGTGCCACCCCTAGTTTGGGGAGAGAGACCCAGTACTTC
TRBJ2-3 TRBV7-9 13 NA NA CASSFPRTDTQYF TGTGCCAGCAGCTTCCCTCGCACAGATACGCAGTATTTT
TRBJ2-2 TRBV20-1 11 NA NA CSAPRAGELFF TGCAGTGCTCCAAGAGCCGGGGAGCTGTTTTTT
TRBJ2-7 TRBV9 14 NA NA CASSVESSLDEQYF TGTGCCAGCAGCGTAGAATCGTCGCTCGACGAGCAGTACTTC
TRBJ1-1 TRBV19 14 NA NA CASSIRGGGTEAFF TGTGCCAGTAGTATCAGGGGTGGTGGCACTGAAGCTTTCTTT
TRBJ1-6 TRBV27 13 NA NA CASRDSLNSPLHF TGTGCCAGCAGGGACTCCTTAAATTCACCCCTCCACTTT
TRBJ2-7 TRBV6-5 13 NA NA CASRTANSHEQYF TGTGCCAGCAGGACAGCCAATTCCCACGAGCAGTACTTC
TRBJ2-7 TRBV6-5 14 NA TRBD2 CASSLSGNNYEQYF TGTGCCAGCAGTCTCAGCGGGAACAACTACGAGCAGTACTTC
TRBJ2-1 TRBV4-1 14 NA NA CASSVRWQGDEQFF TGCGCCAGCAGCGTTCGATGGCAAGGCGATGAGCAGTTCTTC
TRBJ2-3 TRBV29-1 14 NA TRBD2 CSVGNRDYADTQYF TGCAGCGTTGGAAATAGGGACTACGCAGATACGCAGTATTTT
TRBJ1-2 TRBV9 16 NA NA CASSVDQRDVNYGYTF TGTGCCAGCAGCGTAGATCAGCGGGACGTTAACTATGGCTACACCTTC
TRBJ1-2 TRBV29-1 14 NA NA CSVESSDTGSNIAF TGCAGCGTTGAAAGTAGTGACACGGGCTCCAATATTGCCTTC
TRBJ2-2 TRBV7-8 17 NA NA CASSPYRQEVGTGELFF TGTGCCAGCAGCCCCTATCGACAGGAAGTTGGAACCGGGGAGCTGTTTTTT
TRBJ2-1 TRBV30 12 NA NA CAWSVIPNEQFF TGTGCCTGGAGTGTAATCCCTAATGAGCAGTTCTTC
TRBJ2-7 TRBV7-9 13 NA NA CASSPPVGPEQYF TGTGCCAGCAGTCCTCCCGTGGGCCCGGAGCAGTACTTC
TRBJ2-1 TRBV29-1 16 NA TRBD2 CSVEGQPGGSYNEQFF TGCAGCGTTGAAGGACAGCCGGGAGGGAGCTACAATGAGCAGTTCTTC
TRBJ2-7 TRBV19 14 few NA CASSMRPWGWEQYF TGTGCCAGTAGTATGCGGCCATGGGGATGGGAGCAGTACTTC
TRBJ2-7 TRBV6-5 14 NA TRBD1 CASSYRDSPPPTYF TGTGCCAGCAGTTACCGGGACAGCCCACCACCCACCTACTTC
TRBJ2-1 TRBV5-6 17 NA TRBD1 CASSSRMGTAPYNEQFF TGTGCCAGCAGCTCGAGGATGGGGACAGCCCCCTACAATGAGCAGTTCTTC
TRBJ1-1 TRBV4-1 14 NA TRBD1 CASSPRTGGTEAFF TGCGCCAGCAGCCCCCGGACAGGGGGCACTGAAGCTTTCTTT
TRBJ2-7 TRBV29-1 13 NA TRBD1 CSGSTGDGYEQYF TGCAGCGGGTCTACAGGGGATGGCTACGAGCAGTACTTC